The 19 T cell receptor beta chains listed next were all sequenced from one sample in a study of shared clonotypes between healthy human individuals. The protocol was immunoSEQ multiplex PCR, while the TCRdb copy is restricted to in-frame clones and leaves out a portion. The sample holds roughly 95,000 clones, roughly half seen once. The sequenced material came from PBMCs. Source of these receptors: a middle-aged woman in good health. Some clones in this sample may be carry-over from other donors' samples.

V is TRBV6-6 and J is TRBJ2-7, with 9 bases aligning to TRBD1. CDR1 and CDR2 (germline): MNHNY, SVGAGI (reference sequence). The V gene end was trimmed by 8 bases and the J gene end by 6 bases; junction bases not matched to a gene: 11. CDR3 length: 14 residues. The CDR3 spells CASGPGQGPSEQYF. CDR3 DNA: TGTGCCAGCGGACCGGGACAGGGACCCTCCGAGCAGTACTTC.

V is TRBV28 and J is TRBJ2-7, with D unresolved. The DNA end favors TRBJ2-1, so the J call may be wrong. The CDR3 runs 13 residues. From germline, CDR1 is MDHEN and CDR2 SYDVKM. CDR3 loop: CASSLLGRVEQFF. CDR3 coding DNA: TGTGCCAGCAGTTTATTGGGTCGAGTTGAGCAGTTCTTC.

The chain recombines TRBV7-3 with TRBJ1-1; tentative D call: TRBD1 (5 bases). The CDR3 is 14 amino acids. Trimming cost V 4 bases and J 5 bases, with 14 bases left between them. CDR1 SGHTA and CDR2 FQGTGA come from the germline V gene. As DNA, the CDR3 is TGTGCCAGCAGCTCTGGGACCTCGGGAACTGAAGCTTTCTTT. Translating it yields CASSSGTSGTEAFF.

This clone was observed a single time. The V gene is TRBV7-2, the J gene TRBJ1-2; TRBD1 aligns across 7 bases. CDR1 is SGHTA and CDR2 is FQGNSA in the germline V gene. The V and J ends lost 5 bases and 3 bases, in that order; junction bases with no gene match: 6. This CDR3 has 14 amino acids. CDR3 amino acids: CASSPQTGDYGYTF. As DNA, the CDR3 is TGTGCCAGCAGCCCCCAAACAGGGGACTATGGCTACACCTTC.

This chain links TRBV28 with TRBJ2-7; 8 bases fit TRBD2. The CDR3 spans 15 residues. V gave up 3 bases and J gave up 0 bases; unmatched junction bases: 4. From germline, CDR1 is MDHEN and CDR2 SYDVKM. The CDR3 DNA is TGTGCCAGCAGTTTTTCCAGCGGGAGCTCCTACGAGCAGTACTTC. This encodes CASSFSSGSSYEQYF.

A remark on this clone: A read error is the likely source, as a far larger clone sits one nucleotide away. Since no conserved phenylalanine or tryptophan closes the CDR3, a read error is the likely cause. This chain joins TRBV29-1 and TRBJ2-3; 10 nucleotides line up with TRBD2. This CDR3 has 14 residues. J gave up 0 bases and V 5 bases, and 2 bases lay outside the gene matches. The germline V gene has CDR1 SQVTM and CDR2 ANQGSEA. Written as DNA, the CDR3 is TGCAGCGTTTCGACTAGCGGGAGCACAGATACGCAGTATCTT. Its protein product is CSVSTSGSTDTQYL.

This clone was seen once. The chain has TRBV7-9 and TRBJ2-7; D not resolved. This CDR3 is 14 amino acids long. Deletions cut 1 base from V and 2 bases from J, with 9 bases between. CDR1 and CDR2 (germline): SEHNR, FQNEAQ (reference sequence). CDR3 DNA sequence: TGTGCCAGCAGCTTAGGCAGCCCTCCCTACGAGCAGTACTTC. Translating gives CASSLGSPPYEQYF.

In this sample, this clone turned up many times. V is TRBV11-3 and J is TRBJ1-3; D might be TRBD1 (5 bases). V gave up 4 bases and J gave up 4 bases, with 8 bases separating them. Germline V lookup: CDR1 SGHNT, CDR2 YENEEA. The CDR3 contains 13 residues. CDR3 sequence (DNA): TGTGCCAGCAGCTCCAGGGCGGGAAACACCATATATTTT. As protein: CASSSRAGNTIYF.

There are many counts of this clone. The rearrangement links TRBV30 to TRBJ2-7; the match to TRBD2 covers 13 bases. V shed 2 bases, J shed 6 bases, and the junction held 7 bases outside the gene matches. CDR3 length equals 15 residues. Per the germline V gene, CDR1 is GTSNPN and CDR2 is SVGIG (reference sequence). CDR3 loop: CAWSSGLAGVGEQYF. Written as DNA, the CDR3 is TGTGCCTGGAGTAGCGGACTAGCGGGAGTGGGCGAGCAGTACTTC.

The V gene is TRBV6-5, the J gene TRBJ2-7; 9 bases line up with TRBD1. Germline V gene sequence: CDR1 MNHEY, CDR2 SVGAGI. The CDR3 totals 15 residues. Trimming at V came to 2 bases and at J to 5 bases, leaving 7 bases not matched to a gene. CDR3 sequence reads: CASSYTGTGRNEQYF. CDR3 sequence (DNA): TGTGCCAGCAGTTACACGGGGACAGGGAGGAACGAGCAGTACTTC.

This clone was counted at least ten times. The V and J genes are TRBV15 and TRBJ1-5; perhaps TRBD1 as D (5 bases). Germline V CDR1 and CDR2: LNHNV, YYDKDF (reference sequence). The CDR3 covers 15 residues. The ends were cut back, 1 base at V and 7 bases at J, with 14 bases in the middle. The CDR3 DNA sequence: TGTGCCACCAGCAGAGTTGGGGGGGTCGAACAGCCCCAGCATTTT. Its protein product is CATSRVGGVEQPQHF.

The J gene is TRBJ2-1, the V gene TRBV29-1, with a weak D call TRBD2 (5 bases). The ends were cut back, 1 base at V and 3 bases at J, with 7 bases in the middle. The CDR3 consists of 13 residues. The V gene's germline CDR1 is SQVTM and CDR2 ANQGSEA. CDR3 sequence reads: CSVEGTGYNEQFF. In DNA form, the CDR3 reads TGCAGCGTTGAAGGGACTGGCTACAATGAGCAGTTCTTC.

The sample holds a few counts of this clone. V and J are TRBV10-3 and TRBJ2-7; 9 bases line up with TRBD2. Trimming at V came to 9 bases and at J to 5 bases, leaving 8 bases not matched to a gene. CDR3 length: 13 amino acids. CDR1 and CDR2 from the germline V gene are ENHRY and SYGVKD. The CDR3 protein is CAIGTSKGHEQYF. The CDR3 region has the DNA TGTGCCATAGGGACTAGCAAAGGCCACGAGCAGTACTTC.

V and J are TRBV7-9 and TRBJ2-7, with TRBD2 matching over 10 bases. V gave up 4 bases and J gave up 2 bases; unmatched junction bases: 5. Germline assignment: CDR1 SEHNR and CDR2 FQNEAQ (reference sequence). The length of the CDR3 is 15 residues. The CDR3 DNA reads TGTGCCAGCAGCTCCGGGACTAGCGTCGCCTACGAGCAGTACTTC. The encoded protein is CASSSGTSVAYEQYF. Full variable domain (outside the CDR3, taken from reference TRBV7-9 and TRBJ2-7): DTGVSQNPRHKITKRGQNVTFRCDPISEHNRLYWYRQTLGQGPEFLTYFQNEAQLEKSRLLSDRFSAERPKGSFSTLEIQRTEQGDSAMYLCASSSGTSVAYEQYFGPGTRLTVT.

The V gene is TRBV11-2, the J gene TRBJ2-7, with TRBD2 matching over 13 bases. CDR3 length: 15 amino acids. The V gene end was trimmed by 4 bases and the J gene end by 7 bases; junction bases not matched to a gene: 7. Germline assignment: CDR1 SGHAT and CDR2 FQNNGV. CDR3 residues: CASSWGTSGAGEQYF. The CDR3 bases are TGTGCCAGCAGCTGGGGGACTAGCGGGGCGGGAGAGCAGTACTTC.

This clone has only a few counts. This sequence may be a read error, since a much larger clone differs from it by one base. The chain recombines TRBV5-1 with TRBJ2-7; 8 nucleotides line up with TRBD2. CDR3 length equals 15 residues. CDR1 and CDR2 (germline): SGHRS, YFSETQ. CDR3 amino acids: CANSLVSGATYEQYF. The CDR3 coding sequence is TGCGCCAACAGCTTGGTTAGCGGGGCCACCTACGAGCAGTACTTC.

This chain connects TRBV2 to TRBJ2-5, with 7 positions matching TRBD2. After removal of 5 bases from V and 5 bases from J, the junction contained 8 bases not matched to a gene. The CDR3 extends over 14 amino acids. Per the germline V gene, CDR1 is SNHLY and CDR2 is FYNNEI. CDR3 coding DNA: TGTGCCAGCAGTTCACTAGCGCCAGGGGAGACCCAGTACTTC. Protein: CASSSLAPGETQYF.

This clone appeared a few times. The J gene is TRBJ2-2, the V gene TRBV7-3, with D unresolved. CDR3 length: 14 amino acids. Germline-derived CDR1 and CDR2 are SGHTA and FQGTGA. The V gene lost 6 bases and the J gene lost 1 base, with 9 bases spanning the gap. CDR3: CASSPPGNTGELFF. The CDR3, as DNA: TGTGCCAGCAGTCCGCCAGGGAACACCGGGGAGCTGTTTTTT.

The chain combines TRBV27 with TRBJ2-7; a possible D gene is TRBD2 (6 bases). The germline CDR1 and CDR2 sequences are MNHEY and SMNVEV (reference sequence). The CDR3 length is 13 residues. V shed 2 bases and J shed 6 bases, with 11 bases lying between them. CDR3 in amino acids: CASSLEGDSEQYF. CDR3 bases: TGTGCCAGCAGTTTAGAAGGGGACTCCGAGCAGTACTTC.